A single sample is the source of the 22 T cell receptor beta chains below, sequenced in a study of cytomegalovirus exposure and HLA in healthy donors. 13 Jbeta primers and 60 Vbeta primers were used for the PCR. Data came from immunoSEQ multiplex PCR; TCRdb stores just in-frame clones and leaves some out. The profile shows 80,000 or so clones, around 75% of them singletons. Specimen: PBMCs. All receptors come from a woman between 40 and 50 years old in good health and CMV-seronegative.

V is TRBV21-1 and J is TRBJ2-4; the table's TRBD1 call for D was not verified on the DNA. TRBV21-1 is a pseudogene segment. CDR3 length: 16 amino acids. The CDR3 DNA is TGTGCCAGCAGCACGATCAAGACAGGGAGGAGGAACATTCAGTACTTC. This gives the protein CASSTIKTGRRNIQYF.

This sequence joins TRBV6-5 and TRBJ1-1; D is possibly TRBD1 (5 bases). Trimming shortened V by 6 bases and J by 1 base, and 12 bases separated the two germline ends. Germline V gene sequence: CDR1 MNHEY, CDR2 SVGAGI. This CDR3 comprises 14 residues. The CDR3 sequence is CASRLDRGNTEAFF. CDR3 nucleotide sequence: TGTGCCAGCAGACTTGACAGAGGGAACACTGAAGCTTTCTTT.

The V and J genes are TRBV7-9 and TRBJ2-3; D call uncertain. The V end lost 4 bases, the J end lost 4 bases, and 18 bases lay between the germline ends. Germline loops: CDR1 SEHNR, CDR2 FQNEAQ (reference sequence). The CDR3 sequence is 16 residues long. CDR3 bases: TGTGCCAGCAGCTCCCGTCTACCATCAAGCGCAGATACGCAGTATTTT. This gives the protein CASSSRLPSSADTQYF.

This chain joins TRBV30 and TRBJ1-2; maybe TRBD1 (6 bases). Germline CDR1 reads GTSNPN; CDR2 reads SVGIG (reference sequence). The CDR3 sequence is 12 residues long. V lost 4 bases and J lost 6, with 12 bases in between. CDR3 bases: TGTGCCTGGACAGGGGAGGGAGATGGCTACACCTTC. It specifies CAWTGEGDGYTF.

The count of this clone is one. The chain has TRBV18 and TRBJ2-3; the D gene is possibly TRBD2 (6 bases). The V gene lost 0 bases and the J gene lost 3 bases, with 10 bases spanning the gap. This CDR3 region has 15 residues. CDR1 is KGHSH, CDR2 LQKENI, per germline. The CDR3 region is CASSPPVGRTDTQYF. DNA for the CDR3: TGTGCCAGCTCACCACCGGTGGGGAGGACAGATACGCAGTATTTT.

This clone appeared once. The CDR3 here is CASSLRLYSNQPQHF. The CDR3 nucleotides are TGTGCCAGCAGTTTACGACTGTATAGCAATCAGCCCCAGCATTTT. This chain links TRBV28 with TRBJ1-5; D unclear. Germline V gene lookup returns CDR1 MDHEN and CDR2 SYDVKM. The CDR3 contains 15 residues. Between the trimmed V and J ends, which lost 2 bases and 0 bases, there was a span of 8 bases.

This clone was seen only a few times. J is TRBJ2-3 and V is TRBV6-1, with 13 bases aligning to TRBD2. The V and J ends lost 4 bases and 0 bases, in that order; junction bases with no gene match: 4. This CDR3 comprises 17 residues. Germline V gene lookup returns CDR1 MNHNS and CDR2 SASEGT. The CDR3 region has the DNA TGTGCCAGCAGTGGACTAGCGGGGGGTTCTAGCACAGATACGCAGTATTTT. It yields the protein CASSGLAGGSSTDTQYF.

This clone appeared once. The V gene is TRBV6-6, the J gene TRBJ1-4; a weak D match, TRBD1 (6 bases). This CDR3 contains 15 residues. The V end was cut by 6 bases, the J end by 6 bases, with 17 bases between. CDR1 and CDR2 from the germline V gene are MNHNY and SVGAGI (reference sequence). CDR3 DNA: TGTGCCAGCAGGGGCACAGGGTTAGGTGATGAAAAACTGTTTTTT. This gives the protein CASRGTGLGDEKLFF.

CDR3 loop: CASSIPTSGYNEQFF. In DNA form, the CDR3 reads TGTGCCAGTAGTATCCCGACTAGCGGCTACAATGAGCAGTTCTTC. This chain connects TRBV19 to TRBJ2-1; 9 bases line up with TRBD2. The CDR3 runs to 15 residues. Losses at the gene ends were 3 bases for V and 3 bases for J; bases not matched to a gene: 3. Germline V gene data show CDR1 as LNHDA and CDR2 as SQIVND (reference sequence).

The chain employs TRBV4-3 and TRBJ2-5; 7 nucleotides align to TRBD2. Germline loops: CDR1 LGHNA, CDR2 YSLEER. The CDR3 covers 14 residues. Trimming at V came to 1 base and at J to 7 bases, leaving 6 bases not matched to a gene. In nucleotides, the CDR3 is TGCGCCAGCAGCCAAGGTAGCGGGTTAGGGACCCAGTACTTC. It specifies CASSQGSGLGTQYF.

V is TRBV7-2 and J is TRBJ2-3; D uncertain. The V end was cut by 4 bases, the J end by 0 bases, with 14 bases between. Germline V lookup: CDR1 SGHTA, CDR2 FQGNSA. The CDR3 has 16 amino acids. CDR3 nucleotides: TGTGCCAGCAGCTCTCAAGCAGGTGGGAGCACAGATACGCAGTATTTT. This sequence encodes CASSSQAGGSTDTQYF.

The J gene is TRBJ1-2, the V gene TRBV7-8; a possible D gene is TRBD1 (5 bases). Trimming cost V 0 bases and J 5 bases, with 16 bases left between them. Looked up from germline, CDR1 is SGHVS and CDR2 is FQNEAQ. This CDR3 has 16 amino acids. CDR3 DNA: TGTGCCAGCAGCTTAGCGGGGCCGCAACGGCTATATGGCTACACCTTC. Translating gives CASSLAGPQRLYGYTF.

The genes are TRBV18 and TRBJ2-5; TRBD1 agrees at 8 bases. The CDR3 runs 14 residues. The germline CDR1 and CDR2 sequences are KGHSH and LQKENI. Losses at the gene ends were 2 bases for V and 1 base for J; bases not matched to a gene: 0. The CDR3 loop is CASSPGQGQETQYF. CDR3 DNA sequence: TGTGCCAGCTCACCAGGACAGGGCCAAGAGACCCAGTACTTC.

V is TRBV13 and J is TRBJ1-1, with a weak D call TRBD1 (6 bases). In germline, CDR1 is PRHDT, CDR2 FYEKMQ (reference sequence). The CDR3 spans 14 residues. Trimming removed 4 bases at V and 1 base at J, with 10 bases between. The CDR3 coding sequence is TGTGCCAGCAGCTCGACAGGTTCGAACACTGAAGCTTTCTTT. It is translated as CASSSTGSNTEAFF. The full variable domain, in which reference TRBV13 and TRBJ1-1 provide the parts outside the CDR3, is AAGVIQSPRHLIKEKRETATLKCYPIPRHDTVYWYQQGPGQDPQFLISFYEKMQSDKGSIPDRFSAQQFSDYHSELNMSSLELGDSALYFCASSSTGSNTEAFFGQGTRLTVV.

The CDR3 DNA follows: TGTGCCAGCAGCACACTAGCGGGGGGATGGGATGAGCAGTTCTTC. The encoded protein is CASSTLAGGWDEQFF. The chain recombines TRBV7-2 with TRBJ2-1; 12 bases align to TRBD2. Germline CDR1 is SGHTA and CDR2 is FQGNSA. V shed 5 bases, J shed 8 bases, and the junction held 7 bases outside the gene matches. The CDR3 sequence is 15 residues long.

This clone was seen only a few times. This rearrangement joins TRBV6-1 to TRBJ2-1; D possibly corresponds to TRBD1 (6 bases). Trimming took 4 bases from V and 8 from J, leaving 18 bases between them. From germline, CDR1 is MNHNS and CDR2 SASEGT. The length of the CDR3 is 15 residues. CDR3 protein: CASSVGRGYDDEQFF. For the CDR3, the DNA is TGTGCCAGCAGTGTCGGCAGGGGTTACGATGATGAGCAGTTCTTC.

The chain couples TRBV15 to TRBJ2-5, with 12 bases that match TRBD1. The germline V gene encodes CDR1 LNHNV and CDR2 YYDKDF (reference sequence). CDR3 length: 17 residues. V gave up 5 bases and J gave up 2 bases; unmatched junction bases: 9. The DNA of the CDR3 is TGTGCCACCAGCTCCGGGACAGGGGGCCTCTATCAAGAGACCCAGTACTTC. Protein: CATSSGTGGLYQETQYF.

This clone has a handful of counts. The V call is TRBV10-1, the J call TRBJ2-2; 8 nucleotides line up with TRBD2. The CDR3 has 15 residues. V lost 4 bases to trimming and J lost 5 bases; unmatched junction nucleotides: 6. Germline V gene sequence: CDR1 WNHNN, CDR2 SYGVQD (reference sequence). The CDR3 here is CASSAGGPETGELFF. For the CDR3, the DNA is TGCGCCAGCAGTGCGGGGGGGCCTGAAACCGGGGAGCTGTTTTTT.

This clone showed up just a few times. This chain joins TRBV6-5 and TRBJ2-7; 8 bases align to TRBD1. V was pared by 2 bases and J by 2 bases, with 5 bases of the junction left unmatched. Germline loops: CDR1 MNHEY, CDR2 SVGAGI. This CDR3 is built from 15 residues. DNA for the CDR3: TGTGCCAGCAGTTACGTAGCAGGGGGCGCCTACGAGCAGTACTTC. Translated: CASSYVAGGAYEQYF.

This chain connects TRBV19 to TRBJ1-5; D gene uncertain. V lost 4 bases, J lost 2 bases, and 6 bases lay in between. Germline loops: CDR1 LNHDA, CDR2 SQIVND (reference sequence). The CDR3 sequence is 13 residues long. The CDR3 region has the DNA TGTGCCAGTAGTACACAACGCAATCAGCCCCAGCATTTT. Amino acid sequence: CASSTQRNQPQHF.

The rearrangement joins TRBV7-2 to TRBJ2-1; D might be TRBD1 (6 bases). From germline, CDR1 is SGHTA and CDR2 FQGNSA. Trimming left V 0 bases short and J 9 bases short, with 12 bases between. This CDR3 contains 14 residues. CDR3 in DNA: TGTGCCAGCAGCTTAGCGGGACAACTCCGTGAGCAGTTCTTC. This sequence encodes CASSLAGQLREQFF. Supplemented by reference TRBV7-2 and TRBJ2-1, the full variable domain reads GAGVSQSPSNKVTEKGKDVELRCDPISGHTALYWYRQSLGQGLEFLIYFQGNSAPDKSGLPSDRFSAERTGGSVSTLTIQRTQQEDSAVYLCASSLAGQLREQFFGPGTRLTVL.

The rearrangement links TRBV2 to TRBJ2-5; 9 bases align to TRBD2. Germline lookup yields CDR1 SNHLY and CDR2 FYNNEI. The CDR3 totals 16 residues. Trimming cost V 6 bases and J 0 bases; bases outside gene matches: 8. The CDR3 loop reads CASSLRTSVNQETQYF. CDR3 sequence (DNA): TGTGCCAGCAGCTTACGGACTAGCGTAAACCAAGAGACCCAGTACTTC. The variable domain in full, completed from reference TRBV2 and TRBJ2-5, reads EPEVTQTPSHQVTQMGQEVILRCVPISNHLYFYWYRQILGQKVEFLVSFYNNEISEKSEIFDDQFSVERPDGSNFTLKIRSTKLEDSAMYFCASSLRTSVNQETQYFGPGTRLLVL.